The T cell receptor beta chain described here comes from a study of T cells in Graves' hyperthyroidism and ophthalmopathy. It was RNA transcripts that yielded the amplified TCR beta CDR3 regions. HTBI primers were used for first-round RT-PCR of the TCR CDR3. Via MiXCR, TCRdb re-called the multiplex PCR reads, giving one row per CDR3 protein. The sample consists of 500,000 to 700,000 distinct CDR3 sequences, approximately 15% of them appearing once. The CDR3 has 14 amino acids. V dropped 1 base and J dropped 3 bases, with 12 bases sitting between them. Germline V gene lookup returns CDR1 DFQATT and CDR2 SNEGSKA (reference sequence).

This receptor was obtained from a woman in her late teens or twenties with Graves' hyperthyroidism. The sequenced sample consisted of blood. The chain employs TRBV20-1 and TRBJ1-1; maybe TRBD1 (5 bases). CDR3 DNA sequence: TGCAGTGCTAGAGCGCCAGGGAGCGACACTGAAGCTTTCTTT. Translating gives CSARAPGSDTEAFF.